What follows is one T cell receptor beta chain and its context. Produced via immunoSEQ multiplex PCR; TCRdb's table is partial and in-frame only. Of approximately 98,000 clones in the sample, around 95% are singletons; the top ten hold 0.67%. The CDR3 consists of 16 residues. Germline assignment: CDR1 SGHRS and CDR2 YFSETQ. Germline trimming cut 4 bases from V and 6 bases from J; bases unmatched to any gene: 13. These data originate in a study of cytomegalovirus exposure and HLA in healthy donors. The receptor was derived from a woman younger than 30 in good health and CMV-seronegative. Sequencing used PBMCs. V usage is TRBV5-1 and J usage is TRBJ2-3, with 8 positions matching TRBD2. The CDR3 loop reads CASSPRAGGQLDTQYF. The CDR3 bases are TGCGCCAGCAGCCCGAGGGCGGGGGGCCAGTTGGATACGCAGTATTTT.